One TCR beta chain is described in this entry. Antigen specificity is unknown. TRB rearrangements spanning V, D and J were amplified using mixed TRB-A/B primers. Via MiXCR, TCRdb re-called the multiplex PCR reads, giving one row per CDR3 protein. This table has thousands of distinct CDR3 sequences, around 24% appearing once. Germline-derived CDR1 and CDR2 are MNHNY and SVGAGI (reference sequence). The CDR3 has 15 amino acids. The V segment lost 7 bases and the J segment 5 bases; nucleotides outside the gene matches: 9. Amplification of TCR beta used genomic DNA extracted from peripheral blood. This sample was included in a study of T cell repertoires in aging, cancer and after chemotherapy. Study information: The whole study produced a dataset of approximately 10 million TCR reads. Regarding the study as a whole: Compared with age-matched healthy donors, untreated hematological or solid cancer patients showed higher blood TCR clonality.

The chain is built from TRBV6-6 and TRBJ2-1, with 9 bases lining up with TRBD2. The clonotype originates from a human donor in good health. The specimen was blood. CDR3: CASTPPAGGNNEQFF. The CDR3 DNA reads as TGTGCCAGCACCCCTCCAGCGGGAGGTAACAATGAGCAGTTCTTC.